This TCR beta chain is from a study of CD8+ T cells in alopecia areata. Overall study context: Tofacitinib continued for 6 to 18 months and was then withheld for 6 months. Severity of treated patients was scored by affected scalp percentage. Points from the study as a whole: Between patients, shared TCR sequences were less clear than in mice. This was possibly due in part to HLA diversity in the patient population. With tofacitinib ongoing, many expanded lesional clones persisted in both scalp and blood.

Extracted from the samples, RNA was reverse transcribed into cDNA to serve as the sequencing template. Clones were sequenced by immunoSEQ multiplex PCR, and TCRdb holds only the in-frame ones, with some missing. The data hold roughly 190,000 clones, with around 60% observed a single time. V lost 9 bases and J lost 4, with 18 bases in between. CDR1 is LGHNA, CDR2 YSLEER, per germline. The CDR3 has 14 residues. As for this clone: Its antigen is still unknown.

Treatment meaning: oral pan-JAK inhibitor, 5-10 mg twice daily. This rearrangement joins TRBV4-3 to TRBJ1-1; no reliable D call. The input for sequencing was CD4+ T cells sorted from blood, taken around week 49, from a patient treated with tofacitinib. The TCR originated in a human donor with alopecia areata. The CDR3 reads CASRDTSEGTEAFF. CDR3 in DNA: TGCGCCAGTAGAGATACGTCTGAGGGCACTGAAGCTTTCTTT.